Reported below is one TCR beta chain. This clonotype was detected only a few times. Its target antigen remains unknown. Per-base quality was not reported, and no clone a single base away is much larger than it. PBMCs were isolated by Ficoll-Paque density gradient centrifugation. This sample was sequenced with an Illumina NovaSeq 6000. Using 5'RACE with constant-segment primers, TCRalpha and TCRbeta cDNA libraries were constructed, with sample barcodes and unique molecular identifiers added in the process. RNA was extracted from every sample with Trizol reagent. Amplification of the libraries took two PCR steps, and the second step added a second sample barcode plus Illumina TruSeq adapters. The libraries were sequenced on an Illumina NovaSeq using 2 x 150 bp paired-end reads. Under the source paper's analysis protocol: Demultiplexing of reads and collapsing into UMI-guided consensus sequences were performed with migec v1.2.7. With mixcr v2.1.11, UMI consensuses were aligned to TRA and TRB V and J templates and assembled into clonotypes. A clonotype was counted as expanded or contracted only if both edgeR and NoisET called the change significant, with noise models trained on biological replicates. For edgeR calls, the cutoffs were a false discovery rate-adjusted p below 0.01 and a log2 fold-change threshold of 1. PCA with hierarchical clustering of max-normalized trajectories of the 1000 most abundant clonotypes was used as exploratory dynamics analysis. Each responding clone was given a CD4 or CD8 phenotype based on the CD4+ and CD8+ repertoires, which had been sequenced separately. Clones were called with MiXCR by TCRdb after fastp trimmed the public reads at Q25, and only in-frame beta chains were retained. Each entry is one CDR3 protein sequence, shown with its most common DNA and genes. The V and J calls come from TCRdb's annotation, not from the publication. This sample comprises around 260,000 distinct CDR3 sequences, around 15% of them detected only once. The biggest ten clones account for around 23% of the sample.

This entry is derived from a study of T-cell memory formation after mild COVID-19 (dated by TCRdb to about 2021). For the wider study: Most TCR sequence clusters were specific to one of the two donors. Longitudinal TCRalpha and TCRbeta repertoire sequencing tracked T-cell clones expanding and contracting after mild COVID-19 in a couple of donors. The cohort was made up of two young adult volunteers, one female and one male, who were previously healthy.

The paper as a whole reports these results and caveats: The second-wave clones that peaked on day 37 were not confirmed to be SARS-CoV-2 specific. Contracting CD4+ clones appeared mostly in the CM and EM memory subsets, whereas CD8+ clones were enriched in EMRA. The study included only a couple of mild cases, and larger cohorts that include severe cases with pre-infection samples were judged to be necessary. Clones contracting from day 15 to 85 had balanced CD4/CD8 phenotypes, while a second wave expanding from day 15 to 37 was biased towards CD4+. Some responding clones were found in pre-infection memory, which suggests that pre-existing cross-reactive memory T cells took part in the SARS-CoV-2 response.

Per the germline V gene (reference sequence), SEHNR is the CDR1 and FQNEAQ is the CDR2. V is cut back by 3 bases and J by 5 bases, with 7 bases in the junction unmatched. The CDR3 covers 16 residues, taking in both the cysteine and the phenylalanine. The entry retains the CDR3 DNA only, 48 bases that are in frame from base 1. The sequencing input was PBMCs or a T cell subset sorted from them (not recorded which). The chain is assembled from TRBV7-9 and TRBJ2-3; TRBD2 fits 11 bases in the junction. The sequence came from a man between 18 and 29 years old who had mild COVID-19 (a few samples of this study predate the infection). The sample titles of this study are shuffled in the database, so cell type and time point are left out; the donor was told from shared clones. The CDR3 protein sequence reads: CASSFLAGGPVDTQYF. The nucleotide sequence reads TGTGCCAGCAGCTTCTTAGCGGGGGGGCCGGTAGATACGCAGTATTTT.